This TCR beta chain came from a study of T cells after yellow fever vaccination. General study results and limits: Peaking faster, on day 5 versus 15, the secondary response was nonetheless weaker.

TCRdb re-derived calls from the 5' RACE reads in MiXCR, one entry per CDR3 protein. The sample has some 340,000 distinct CDR3 sequences; approximately 11% are singletons. This clonotype was recorded a few times. The antigen is undetermined. The CDR3 sequence is 15 residues long. CDR1 and CDR2 (germline): SGHRS, YFSETQ. The V end lost 3 bases, the J end lost 2 bases, and 15 bases lay between the germline ends. Sample: CD4+ T cells sorted from PBMCs, taken 45 days after the yellow fever booster vaccination. This chain uses TRBV5-1 with TRBJ2-7; possible D gene TRBD2, 5 bases. The clonotype was recovered from a man aged 18-30 years who received the YFV17D yellow fever vaccine. The CDR3 sequence is CASSWNARGTYEQYF. The CDR3 DNA follows: TGCGCCAGCAGCTGGAATGCCCGGGGAACCTACGAGCAGTACTTC.